This T cell receptor (beta chain) was captured in a study of blood T cell repertoires in COVID-19 (dated by TCRdb to 2020 to 2022). About the full investigation: The collaborator samples originated in the United States, Italy and Spain and spanned the acute and convalescent phases of COVID-19. Subjects who had been exposed to COVID-19, were actively infected with it, or had recovered from it provided the deeply sampled blood TCRbeta repertoires that made up the dataset. The samples were drawn from two sources: the first 160 participants of the ongoing ImmuneRACE study, and over 1,000 subjects contributed by 6 global collaborators. The material from the prospective study consisted of cDNA or gDNA derived from T cells, B-cell-depleted T cells, or PBMCs. The sample metadata nearly always contained a de-identified subject ID, COVID-19 status, age in years and sex. The repertoires were released in a freely available public database intended as a resource for research on the immune response to SARS-CoV-2. HLA class I and class II types, where available, came from metadata supplied by the sample provider rather than from assay-based typing.

The collaborating institutions used their own protocols to collect whole blood in K2EDTA tubes. For TCRbeta analysis, collaborators shipped samples in one of three forms: frozen whole blood, isolated PBMCs, or DNA extracted from either of those sample types. Study-wide findings and limitations: Clinical and demographic metadata were provided uncurated, with the amount varying by source and participant.

As concerns this clone: The antigen it binds to is not known. Within one base of it there is no much larger clone, and no base qualities were kept.

The immunoSEQ Assay, a bias-controlled multiplex PCR, was used to amplify TCRbeta CDR3 regions from genomic DNA. Turning to the authors' computational methods: Within the assay, amplification of reference gene primers was used to estimate how many nucleated cells each sample contained. Sequence reads were collapsed and filtered to measure the absolute abundance of every unique TCRbeta CDR3 rearrangement. For each sample, productive Simpson clonality was calculated as the square root of Simpson's diversity index over productive rearrangements. Sourced from immuneACCESS, this table was stored by TCRdb with only in-frame sequences that have V and J called. A share of the clones is absent; for the studies checked, an unresolved V gene accounts for under half, and the remainder has no known explanation. The V and J calls and the clone size are those of that table, but D and trimming were determined from the DNA. Across this sample there are about 280,000 clones, with almost 85% seen only once. Approximately 5.1% of the sample rests with the top ten.

Sequences were obtained from peripheral blood. This sequence was found in a man aged 50 to 59 with active or convalescent COVID-19.

The CDR3: CASSRSRAGEKLFF. DNA sequence: TGTGCCAGCAGCCGCTCCAGGGCCGGCGAAAAACTGTTTTTT. The chain joins TRBV3-1 (or the pseudogene TRBV3-2) to TRBJ1-4; matching of 5 bases hints at TRBD1 as the D gene. As encoded in the germline V gene (reference sequence), CDR1 is LGHDT while CDR2 is YNNKEL. Trimming takes 4 bases from V and 8 bases from J, and the germline ends sit 14 bases apart. Including cysteine and phenylalanine, the CDR3 has 14 amino acids. Of all the DNA, just the CDR3 is kept, 42 bases in frame from base 1.